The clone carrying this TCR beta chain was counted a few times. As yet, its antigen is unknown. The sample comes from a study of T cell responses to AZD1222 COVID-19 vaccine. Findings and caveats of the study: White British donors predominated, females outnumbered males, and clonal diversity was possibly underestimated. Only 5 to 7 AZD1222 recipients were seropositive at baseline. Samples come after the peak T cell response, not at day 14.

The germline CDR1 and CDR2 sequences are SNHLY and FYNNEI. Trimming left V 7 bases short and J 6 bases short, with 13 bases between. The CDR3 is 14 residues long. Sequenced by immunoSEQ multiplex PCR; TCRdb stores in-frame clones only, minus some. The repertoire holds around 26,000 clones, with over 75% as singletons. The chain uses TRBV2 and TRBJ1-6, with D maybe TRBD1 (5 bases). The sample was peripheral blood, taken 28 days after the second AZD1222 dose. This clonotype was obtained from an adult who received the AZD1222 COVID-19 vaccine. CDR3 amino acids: CASTTDGGNSPLHF. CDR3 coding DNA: TGTGCCAGCACAACGGACGGGGGTAATTCACCCCTCCACTTT.